The 26 T cell receptor beta chains given below trace back to one sample, sequenced in a study of blood T cell repertoires in COVID-19. Clones were read by immunoSEQ multiplex PCR, and TCRdb kept only the in-frame ones, dropping some. The table has 200,000 to 300,000 clones, 84% seen once. The sample was peripheral blood. The source of these receptors is a woman in her thirties or forties who had recovered from COVID-19.

The rearrangement links TRBV14 to TRBJ1-2; no clear D gene. V was shortened by 1 base and J by 8 bases, with 20 bases between the two germline ends. Germline lookup yields CDR1 SGHDN and CDR2 FVKESK. The CDR3 runs 16 residues. The CDR3 region has the DNA TGTGCCAGCAGCCAAGGGGCCACCGACTCGGGAGGAGGCTACACCTTC. Encoded protein: CASSQGATDSGGGYTF.

This rearrangement joins TRBV5-1 to TRBJ2-7, with D maybe TRBD1 (6 bases). Germline V gene data show CDR1 as SGHRS and CDR2 as YFSETQ. V was trimmed by 0 bases and J by 9 bases, leaving 13 bases between them. This CDR3 has 13 amino acids. As DNA, the CDR3 is TGCGCCAGCAGCTTGGACGGTCCCAGGGGGCAGTACTTC. Translating it yields CASSLDGPRGQYF.

The V call is TRBV5-6, the J call TRBJ2-5; TRBD2 matches at 9 bases. J gave up 7 bases and V 4 bases, and 5 bases lay outside the gene matches. Germline assignment: CDR1 SGHDT and CDR2 YYEEEE. CDR3 size: 13 residues. Here the CDR3 DNA reads TGTGCCAGCAGCATAGCGGGGGCGGGGACCCAGTACTTC. Its protein is CASSIAGAGTQYF.

Here the CDR3 DNA reads TGTGCCAGCTCACCACTCGGGACAGGGGTTGAAGAGCAGTACTTC. Its translation is CASSPLGTGVEEQYF. The genes are TRBV18 and TRBJ2-7, with 10 bases aligning to TRBD1. V lost 1 base to trimming and J lost 7 bases; unmatched junction nucleotides: 7. There are 15 residues in the CDR3. CDR1 is KGHSH, CDR2 LQKENI, per germline.

This sequence joins TRBV10-3 and TRBJ2-7; 7 bases fit TRBD2. CDR3 length: 13 residues. Germline V gene data show CDR1 as ENHRY and CDR2 as SYGVKD. With 6 bases clipped from V and 2 bases from J, the junction kept 4 bases outside the gene matches. The CDR3 here is CAIRPSGAYEQYF. In DNA, the CDR3 is TGTGCCATCAGACCGAGCGGGGCCTACGAGCAGTACTTC.

V usage is TRBV2 and J usage is TRBJ1-4; TRBD1 agrees at 10 bases. V lost 6 bases and J lost 3; bases outside the gene matches: 7. Looked up from germline, CDR1 is SNHLY and CDR2 is FYNNEI. The CDR3 spans 16 residues. The CDR3, as DNA: TGTGCCAGCAGGCCGGGACAGGGGATTGCTAATGAAAAACTGTTTTTT. It is translated as CASRPGQGIANEKLFF. Combining the CDR3 with reference TRBV2 and TRBJ1-4 gives the whole variable domain EPEVTQTPSHQVTQMGQEVILRCVPISNHLYFYWYRQILGQKVEFLVSFYNNEISEKSEIFDDQFSVERPDGSNFTLKIRSTKLEDSAMYFCASRPGQGIANEKLFFGSGTQLSVL.

The chain links TRBV28 to TRBJ1-2, with 9 bases identical to TRBD1. In germline, CDR1 is MDHEN, CDR2 SYDVKM. The CDR3 is 15 residues long. After removal of 2 bases from V and 8 bases from J, the junction contained 9 bases not matched to a gene. The CDR3 sequence is CASSLNPGQGSGYTF. The CDR3 DNA reads as TGTGCCAGCAGTTTAAACCCGGGACAGGGTAGCGGCTACACCTTC.

The chain uses TRBV6-5 and TRBJ1-5; 7 nucleotides line up with TRBD1. The ends lost 6 bases at V and 6 bases at J; junction bases unmatched: 8. The CDR3 runs to 14 residues. Germline assignment: CDR1 MNHEY and CDR2 SVGAGI. The CDR3 coding sequence is TGTGCCAGCAGGGTGACAGGGCTCGGTCAGCCCCAGCATTTT. As protein: CASRVTGLGQPQHF.

The chain uses TRBV28 and TRBJ1-6, with 8 bases matching TRBD1. The CDR3 sequence is 15 residues long. The ends lost 2 bases at V and 6 bases at J; junction bases unmatched: 3. Germline CDR1 and CDR2: MDHEN and SYDVKM. The CDR3 loop is CASSLDTGGNSPLHF. CDR3 in DNA: TGTGCCAGCAGTTTAGATACAGGGGGTAATTCACCCCTCCACTTT.

J is TRBJ2-7 and V is TRBV6-6, with 7 bases aligning to TRBD1. This CDR3 region has 13 residues. Looked up from germline, CDR1 is MNHNY and CDR2 is SVGAGI (reference sequence). J gave up 6 bases and V 7 bases, and 9 bases lay outside the gene matches. CDR3 bases: TGTGCCAGCACCCTACAGGGGACAGCCGAGCAGTACTTC. Protein product: CASTLQGTAEQYF.

The chain carries TRBV6-6 and TRBJ2-3; 9 bases fit TRBD2. The CDR3 spans 15 residues. The trim removed 6 bases at V and 8 bases at J, leaving 12 bases unmatched. CDR1 and CDR2 from the germline V gene are MNHNY and SVGAGI (reference sequence). The CDR3 coding sequence is TGTGCCAGCAGCCACTCCGGGTTAGCGGGGGCTACGCAGTATTTT. This translates into CASSHSGLAGATQYF.

CDR3: CASSAIVNQPQHF. For the CDR3, the DNA is TGTGCCAGTAGCGCTATAGTGAATCAGCCCCAGCATTTT. V and J are TRBV19 and TRBJ1-5; D ambiguous. Per germline, CDR1 LNHDA and CDR2 SQIVND (reference sequence). Trimming took off 6 bases at V and 4 bases at J, with 10 bases between the two ends. This CDR3 is 13 amino acids long.

Concerning this clone: The DNA is omitted, as the CDR3 cannot be located on it reliably, and the CDR3 follows TCRdb's listing. The V and J genes are TRBV6-5 and TRBJ2-5; the table calls TRBD2, which could not be checked here. Germline CDR1 reads MNHEY; CDR2 reads SVGAGI. The CDR3 region is 13 residues in length, termini included. CDR3 amino acids: CASILEVQETQYF.

This chain joins TRBV5-1 and TRBJ2-5; TRBD1 agrees at 7 bases. V lost 5 bases, J lost 0 bases, and 7 bases stayed unmatched. The CDR3 is made up of 15 amino acids. The germline CDR1 and CDR2 sequences are SGHRS and YFSETQ. The CDR3 spells CASRFAGGYQETQYF. The CDR3 region has the DNA TGCGCCAGCAGGTTCGCAGGGGGATACCAAGAGACCCAGTACTTC.

This chain joins TRBV6-5 and TRBJ1-5; 7 positions agree with TRBD1. The CDR3 is 15 residues long. Germline V gives CDR1 MNHEY, CDR2 SVGAGI. Trimming cost V 7 bases and J 9 bases; bases outside gene matches: 15. The CDR3 DNA sequence: TGTGCCAGCAATTCCGGAGGGACAGCGTATGTGCCCCAGCATTTT. Translation gives CASNSGGTAYVPQHF.

The J gene is TRBJ2-6, the V gene TRBV4-1, with a tentative D call TRBD1 (5 bases). The germline gives CDR1 MGHRA, CDR2 YSYEKL. The V gene lost 4 bases and the J gene lost 0 bases, with 13 bases spanning the gap. The CDR3 contains 17 residues. CDR3 in DNA: TGCGCCAGCAGCCGAGTCCAGGGTTACTCTGGGGCCAACGTCCTGACTTTC. It specifies CASSRVQGYSGANVLTF.

Worth noting for this clone: At the DNA level, this CDR3 is encoded by other sequences in the same sample as well. The V call is TRBV20-1, the J call TRBJ2-2; weak D call: TRBD2 (5 bases). This CDR3 has 11 amino acids. Germline V gene lookup returns CDR1 DFQATT and CDR2 SNEGSKA (reference sequence). The ends were cut back, 5 bases at V and 7 bases at J, with 8 bases in the middle. The CDR3 here is CSARGFGELFF. The CDR3, as DNA: TGCAGTGCTCGGGGTTTCGGGGAGCTGTTTTTT.

The chain is built from TRBV2 and TRBJ2-5; 9 bases align to TRBD2. There are 15 residues in the CDR3. Germline V gene sequence: CDR1 SNHLY, CDR2 FYNNEI. V was pared by 6 bases and J by 4 bases, with 9 bases of the junction left unmatched. The CDR3 region is CASRVRGGESETQYF. The CDR3, as DNA: TGTGCCAGCAGAGTGCGCGGGGGGGAGTCAGAGACCCAGTACTTC. The whole variable domain, remainder taken from reference TRBV2 and TRBJ2-5, is EPEVTQTPSHQVTQMGQEVILRCVPISNHLYFYWYRQILGQKVEFLVSFYNNEISEKSEIFDDQFSVERPDGSNFTLKIRSTKLEDSAMYFCASRVRGGESETQYFGPGTRLLVL.

A single count supports this clone. V gene TRBV3-1 (or the pseudogene TRBV3-2) combines with J gene TRBJ1-3; tentatively, D is TRBD1 (5 bases). V gave up 1 base and J gave up 3 bases, with 13 bases separating them. Germline V CDR1 and CDR2: LGHDT, YNNKEL (reference sequence). This CDR3 is 16 amino acids long. Written as DNA, the CDR3 is TGTGCCAGCAGCCAAGGGGGCAGTTCATATGGAAACACCATATATTTT. It translates to CASSQGGSSYGNTIYF.

The V and J genes are TRBV18 and TRBJ2-3, with 10 nucleotides matching TRBD2. V was pared by 5 bases and J by 0 bases, with 2 bases of the junction left unmatched. The CDR3 loop spans 15 amino acids. CDR1 is KGHSH and CDR2 is LQKENI in the germline V gene. CDR3: CASSWTSGSTDTQYF. The CDR3 region has the DNA TGTGCCAGCTCATGGACTAGCGGTAGCACAGATACGCAGTATTTT.

This clone was observed a single time. This chain joins TRBV19 and TRBJ1-4; TRBD1 agrees at 7 bases. Trimming took 5 bases from V and 5 from J; bases not matched to a gene: 8. CDR1 is LNHDA, CDR2 SQIVND, per germline (reference sequence). The CDR3 covers 15 residues. CDR3 bases: TGTGCCAGTAGTCCGGCCGGGACAGAAAATGAAAAACTGTTTTTT. It yields the protein CASSPAGTENEKLFF.

The chain combines TRBV10-3 with TRBJ2-5; 7 bases line up with TRBD1. V lost 3 bases, J lost 5 bases, and 12 bases stayed unmatched. The CDR3 covers 16 residues. Germline assignment: CDR1 ENHRY and CDR2 SYGVKD. The CDR3: CAISDRGQGPGETQYF. The CDR3 DNA follows: TGTGCCATCAGTGATAGGGGGCAGGGGCCTGGGGAGACCCAGTACTTC.

The V call is TRBV30, the J call TRBJ1-1; TRBD1 might be the D (5 bases). Germline V gene lookup returns CDR1 GTSNPN and CDR2 SVGIG (reference sequence). The CDR3 runs 12 residues. Trimming took 5 bases from V and 6 from J, leaving 13 bases between them. The CDR3 DNA reads TGTGCCTGGGAGACAGTAACTGCTGAAGCTTTCTTT. Its protein product is CAWETVTAEAFF.

This chain links TRBV28 with TRBJ2-4; D is possibly TRBD2 (6 bases). The CDR3 spans 14 residues. Trimming took 5 bases from V and 15 from J, leaving 23 bases between them. Germline V gene data show CDR1 as MDHEN and CDR2 as SYDVKM. The CDR3 sequence is CASSPPRGGYRLYF. CDR3 nucleotides: TGTGCCAGCAGTCCCCCTAGAGGAGGGTACCGGTTGTACTTC.

The chain links TRBV5-1 to TRBJ1-4; no clear D. V was pared by 1 base and J by 3 bases, with 4 bases between. Germline values: CDR1 SGHRS, CDR2 YFSETQ. The CDR3 contains 13 residues. The CDR3: CASSLQANEKLFF. CDR3 nucleotide sequence: TGCGCCAGCAGCTTGCAGGCTAATGAAAAACTGTTTTTT. Complete variable domain (other parts from reference TRBV5-1 and TRBJ1-4): KAGVTQTPRYLIKTRGQQVTLSCSPISGHRSVSWYQQTPGQGLQFLFEYFSETQRNKGNFPGRFSGRQFSNSRSEMNVSTLELGDSALYLCASSLQANEKLFFGSGTQLSVL.

The V gene is TRBV19, the J gene TRBJ2-3; 8 bases align to TRBD1. CDR3 length: 15 residues. Losses at the gene ends were 7 bases for V and 3 bases for J; bases not matched to a gene: 9. Per germline, CDR1 LNHDA and CDR2 SQIVND (reference sequence). DNA of the CDR3: TGTGCCAGTAAGCAAAGAACAGGGGGTACAGATACGCAGTATTTT. Protein sequence: CASKQRTGGTDTQYF. The complete variable domain, with remaining parts taken from reference TRBV19 and TRBJ2-3, reads DGGITQSPKYLFRKEGQNVTLSCEQNLNHDAMYWYRQDPGQGLRLIYYSQIVNDFQKGDIAEGYSVSREKKESFPLTVTSAQKNPTAFYLCASKQRTGGTDTQYFGPGTRLTVL.